These 4 T cell receptor beta chains were sequenced from one sample in a study of blood T cell repertoires in COVID-19. The protocol was immunoSEQ multiplex PCR, while the TCRdb copy is restricted to in-frame clones and leaves out a portion. The table includes around 480,000 clones, roughly 88% detected once. Sequences were obtained from peripheral blood. These receptors originate from a woman aged 45 to 65 with COVID-19, enrolled during active disease.

This chain uses TRBV5-8 with TRBJ1-2, with D perhaps matching TRBD1 (5 bases). This CDR3 is built from 14 residues. Germline V gene lookup returns CDR1 SGHTS and CDR2 YDEGEE. The V end lost 0 bases, the J end lost 1 base, and 7 bases lay between the germline ends. CDR3 residues: CASSLGGLNYGYTF. The CDR3, as DNA: TGTGCCAGCAGCTTGGGGGGCCTTAACTATGGCTACACCTTC.

The J gene is TRBJ1-1, the V gene TRBV5-1, with a weak D call TRBD1 (5 bases). Germline assignment: CDR1 SGHRS and CDR2 YFSETQ. With 6 bases removed from V and 1 base from J, the gap between germline ends came to 19 bases. The CDR3 length is 16 residues. The CDR3 reads CASTSGRPEGNTEAFF. CDR3 sequence (DNA): TGCGCCAGCACCTCAGGGAGGCCCGAGGGGAACACTGAAGCTTTCTTT.

The chain employs TRBV9 and TRBJ2-3, with D possibly TRBD1 on 6 matching bases. CDR1 and CDR2 (germline): SGDLS, YYNGEE. The V and J ends lost 2 bases and 8 bases respectively, with 21 bases between them. There are 16 residues in the CDR3. CDR3 amino acids: CASSVSPGTNGGTQYF. CDR3 in DNA: TGTGCCAGCAGCGTCTCCCCCGGGACAAATGGAGGTACGCAGTATTTT.

V is TRBV27 and J is TRBJ1-4; D is possibly TRBD1 (5 bases). Looked up from germline, CDR1 is MNHEY and CDR2 is SMNVEV (reference sequence). This CDR3 comprises 14 residues. The V end lost 10 bases, the J end lost 5 bases, and 17 bases lay between the germline ends. CDR3 sequence (DNA): TGTGCCACCCGAAGCGAAGGGGCAAATGAAAAACTGTTTTTT. Encoded protein: CATRSEGANEKLFF.